This passage covers 9 T cell receptor beta chains from one sample sequenced in a study of PD-1 blockade in classical Hodgkin lymphoma. Produced via immunoSEQ multiplex PCR; TCRdb's table is partial and in-frame only. The table has 30,000 to 40,000 clones, around 88% seen once. Stated time point: newly diagnosed, previously untreated cHL patient sample. Negative selection with magnetic separation was used to purify CD4+ T cells from thawed PBMCs. Sequenced input: CD4+ T cells from blood. The receptors were gathered from a human donor with classical Hodgkin lymphoma.

J is TRBJ2-7 and V is TRBV18, with D possibly TRBD2 on 7 matching bases. Germline V lookup: CDR1 KGHSH, CDR2 LQKENI. The CDR3 extends over 14 amino acids. The V end lost 6 bases, the J end lost 3 bases, and 15 bases lay between the germline ends. Here the CDR3 DNA reads TGTGCCAGCTCTATTGGGGGGGCAAACTACGAGCAGTACTTC. Translated: CASSIGGANYEQYF. Combining the CDR3 with reference TRBV18 and TRBJ2-7 gives the whole variable domain NAGVMQNPRHLVRRRGQEARLRCSPMKGHSHVYWYRQLPEEGLKFMVYLQKENIIDESGMPKERFSAEFPKEGPSILRIQQVVRGDSAAYFCASSIGGANYEQYFGPGTRLTVT.

This clone was found a few times. The J gene is TRBJ2-7, the V gene TRBV2; D possibly corresponds to TRBD1 (6 bases). The V end lost 6 bases, the J end lost 6 bases, and 18 bases lay between the germline ends. Germline lookup yields CDR1 SNHLY and CDR2 FYNNEI. CDR3 length equals 14 residues. As DNA, the CDR3 is TGTGCCAGCAGGACCCTACAGGGTCGGGGCGAGCAGTACTTC. Protein sequence: CASRTLQGRGEQYF.

In its sample, this clone was seen once. The genes are TRBV30 and TRBJ1-5, with D uncertain. V was clipped by 0 bases and J by 4 bases, with 7 bases between them. Per germline, CDR1 GTSNPN and CDR2 SVGIG (reference sequence). The CDR3 extends over 13 amino acids. CDR3 sequence reads: CAWSVRGNQPQHF. The CDR3 DNA reads as TGTGCCTGGAGTGTAAGAGGTAATCAGCCCCAGCATTTT.

The V and J genes are TRBV6-1 and TRBJ2-4; D remains unclear. V was pared by 2 bases and J by 0 bases, with 14 bases between. This CDR3 is 17 amino acids long. CDR1 is MNHNS, CDR2 SASEGT, per germline. The DNA for the CDR3 is TGTGCCAGCAGTGAACCCGCGCGACCGGGAGCCAAAAACATTCAGTACTTC. Residues: CASSEPARPGAKNIQYF.

The rearrangement uses TRBV5-6 and TRBJ2-5; a weak D match, TRBD1 (7 bases). Germline CDR1 reads SGHDT; CDR2 reads YYEEEE. This CDR3 contains 16 residues. Trimming took 0 bases from V and 5 from J, leaving 17 bases between them. CDR3 sequence reads: CASSLGGGGVWETQYF. In DNA form, the CDR3 reads TGTGCCAGCAGCTTGGGTGGAGGGGGCGTGTGGGAGACCCAGTACTTC.

The gene calls are TRBV5-1 and TRBJ1-1, with TRBD1 as a possible D gene (5 bases). The V and J ends lost 1 base and 8 bases respectively, with 24 bases between them. This CDR3 comprises 17 residues. The germline CDR1 and CDR2 sequences are SGHRS and YFSETQ. CDR3 coding DNA: TGCGCCAGCAGCTTGCCTAGGGGTTCCGCAGGCGGGGTCGAAGCTTTCTTT. Its protein product is CASSLPRGSAGGVEAFF.

The chain couples TRBV10-3 to TRBJ1-2; the D gene is possibly TRBD1 (6 bases). CDR1 is ENHRY, CDR2 SYGVKD, per germline. Trimming shortened V by 3 bases and J by 4 bases, and 15 bases separated the two germline ends. This CDR3 contains 15 residues. CDR3 sequence: CAISEIRGAVYGYTF. CDR3 nucleotide sequence: TGTGCCATCAGTGAAATTCGGGGGGCGGTCTATGGCTACACCTTC.

The chain carries TRBV5-6 and TRBJ2-7; either TRBD1 or TRBD2 may fit D (6 bases each). The V gene's germline CDR1 is SGHDT and CDR2 YYEEEE. With 6 bases removed from V and 3 bases from J, the gap between germline ends came to 13 bases. This CDR3 is built from 13 residues. The CDR3: CASNEGGIYEQYF. CDR3 DNA sequence: TGTGCCAGCAACGAGGGGGGAATCTACGAGCAGTACTTC.

The chain joins TRBV2 to TRBJ1-6; TRBD1 matches 10 bases. The V segment lost 8 bases and the J segment 7 bases; nucleotides outside the gene matches: 5. Germline V gene sequence: CDR1 SNHLY, CDR2 FYNNEI. The CDR3 runs to 14 residues. CDR3 sequence: CASAGTGVNSPLHF. Here the CDR3 DNA reads TGTGCCAGCGCTGGGACAGGGGTAAATTCACCCCTCCACTTT.